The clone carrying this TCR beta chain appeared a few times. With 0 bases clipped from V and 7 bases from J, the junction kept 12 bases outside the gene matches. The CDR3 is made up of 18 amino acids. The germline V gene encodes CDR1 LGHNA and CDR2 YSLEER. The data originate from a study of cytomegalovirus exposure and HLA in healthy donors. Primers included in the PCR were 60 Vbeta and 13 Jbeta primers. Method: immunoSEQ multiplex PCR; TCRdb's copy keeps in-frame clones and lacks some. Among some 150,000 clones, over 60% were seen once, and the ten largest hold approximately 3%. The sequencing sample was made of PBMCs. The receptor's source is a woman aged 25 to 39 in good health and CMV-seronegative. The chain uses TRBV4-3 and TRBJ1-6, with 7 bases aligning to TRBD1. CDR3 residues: CASSQDIPRTGSNSPLHF. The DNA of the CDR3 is TGCGCCAGCAGCCAAGATATTCCCCGGACAGGTTCCAATTCACCCCTCCACTTT.